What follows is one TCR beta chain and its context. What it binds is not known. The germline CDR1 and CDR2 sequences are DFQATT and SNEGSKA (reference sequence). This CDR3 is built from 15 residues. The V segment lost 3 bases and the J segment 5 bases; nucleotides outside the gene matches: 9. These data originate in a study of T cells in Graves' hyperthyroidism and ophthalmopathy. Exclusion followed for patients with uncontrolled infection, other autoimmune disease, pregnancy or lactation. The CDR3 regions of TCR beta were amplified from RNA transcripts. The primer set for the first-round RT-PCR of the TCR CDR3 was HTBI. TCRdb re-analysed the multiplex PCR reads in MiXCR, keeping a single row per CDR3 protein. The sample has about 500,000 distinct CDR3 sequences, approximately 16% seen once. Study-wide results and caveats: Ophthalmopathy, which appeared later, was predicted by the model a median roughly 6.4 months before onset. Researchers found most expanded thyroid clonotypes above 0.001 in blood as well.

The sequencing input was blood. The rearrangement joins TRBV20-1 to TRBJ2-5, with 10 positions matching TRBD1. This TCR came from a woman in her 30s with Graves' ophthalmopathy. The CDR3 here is CSARPLTGGLETQYF. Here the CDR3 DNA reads TGCAGTGCTAGGCCGTTGACAGGGGGCTTGGAGACCCAGTACTTC.